These 8 T cell receptor beta chains originate from one sample sequenced in a study of tumor and adjacent non-tumor tissue in lung cancer. TCRbeta libraries were built with three rounds of nested PCR, modified from ARM-PCR. One entry per CDR3 protein, called by TCRdb with MiXCR from the multiplex PCR reads. The sample carries around 70,000 distinct CDR3 sequences, around 78% recorded once. The template was RNA from unsorted bulk tissue. The sample taken for sequencing was lung tumor tissue. These receptors were taken from a man between 60 and 75 years old with non-small cell lung cancer.

This chain's CDR3 is CASSIGAGTDTQYF. The DNA of the CDR3 is TGTGCCAGTAGTATAGGAGCTGGCACAGATACGCAGTATTTT. The chain employs TRBV19 and TRBJ2-3; D remains ambiguous. V lost 1 base to trimming and J lost 1 base, with 6 bases between them. CDR3 length: 14 residues. Germline V gene sequence: CDR1 LNHDA, CDR2 SQIVND (reference sequence).

The gene calls are TRBV6-6 and TRBJ1-5; tentative D call: TRBD1 (6 bases). With 10 bases removed from V and 12 bases from J, the gap between germline ends came to 16 bases. The V gene's germline CDR1 is MNHNY and CDR2 SVGAGI (reference sequence). The CDR3 contains 11 residues. As DNA, the CDR3 is TGTGCCAACAAATGGGGGCAGAACCAGCATTTT. It encodes CANKWGQNQHF.

Comments on this clonotype: The germline gene is not matched at one end of the junction; a read error may be the cause. This rearrangement joins TRBV20-1 to TRBJ1-1; D unclear. CDR1 and CDR2 from the germline V gene are DFQATT and SNEGSKA (reference sequence). This CDR3 comprises 14 residues. The CDR3 coding sequence is TGCAGTGCTAGAGACGGGCAAGGTACGACTGTAGCTTACTTT. As protein: CSARDGQGTTVAYF.

With regard to this clonotype: A much larger clonotype is one base distant, so this may be a read error. J is TRBJ1-1 and V is TRBV20-1; D is uncertain. The CDR3 runs 13 residues. Germline V gene data show CDR1 as DFQATT and CDR2 as SNEGSKA (reference sequence). Trimming stripped 3 bases from V and 7 bases from J, with 15 bases between. This CDR3 is CSASRERGNEAFF. In DNA, the CDR3 is TGCAGTGCTAGTCGGGAGAGAGGCAATGAAGCTTTCTTT.

Details on this clonotype: One end of the junction varies from germline; a read error may be responsible. The chain is built from TRBV6-1 and TRBJ2-6; D is perhaps TRBD2 (7 bases). The CDR3 runs to 14 residues. Germline lookup yields CDR1 MNHNS and CDR2 SASEGT. CDR3 sequence (DNA): TGTGCCAGCAAACTCCAGGCGGGGGCCAACGTCCCGACTTTC. Protein product: CASKLQAGANVPTF.

The chain's CDR3 is CASSLDTDTRYF. The CDR3 bases are TGTGCCAGCAGCCTGGACACTGATACGCGATATTTT. V is TRBV6-6 and J is TRBJ2-3; possible D gene TRBD1, 5 bases. Trimming pared 6 bases from V and 15 bases from J, leaving 19 bases between. The CDR3 length is 12 residues. Germline CDR1 is MNHNY and CDR2 is SVGAGI (reference sequence).

Turning to this clonotype: At one end, the junction sequence differs from germline, possibly due to a read error. The chain combines TRBV6-6 with TRBJ1-5; D is perhaps TRBD1 (5 bases). There are 13 residues in the CDR3. The V gene's germline CDR1 is MNHNY and CDR2 SVGAGI (reference sequence). In nucleotides, the CDR3 is TGTGCCAGTAGACCAAACAGGAATCAGTCCCAGCATTTT. Protein product: CASRPNRNQSQHF.

This clonotype showed up just a few times. This rearrangement joins TRBV20-1 to TRBJ1-1; D might be TRBD1 (5 bases). The V gene's germline CDR1 is DFQATT and CDR2 SNEGSKA (reference sequence). V lost 3 bases and J lost 7, with 15 bases in between. The CDR3 consists of 13 residues. The CDR3 nucleotides read TGCAGTGCTAGTCGGGGGAGAGACAATGAAGCTTTCTTT. It encodes CSASRGRDNEAFF.